Shown below are 31 T cell receptor beta chains from a single sample sequenced in a study of blood T cell repertoires in COVID-19. Here immunoSEQ multiplex PCR was the method, and the copy in TCRdb shows in-frame clones only, minus some. The table has 80,000 to 95,000 clones, 70% to 85% seen once. Sequenced input: peripheral blood. These receptors were obtained from a woman in her 50s with acute or convalescent COVID-19.

This chain connects TRBV28 to TRBJ1-2; D might be TRBD1 (6 bases). The CDR3 is made up of 13 amino acids. The V end lost 5 bases, the J end lost 8 bases, and 15 bases lay between the germline ends. Germline lookup yields CDR1 MDHEN and CDR2 SYDVKM. CDR3 coding DNA: TGTGCCAGCAGTCCTTGGACAGAAGGGGGCTACACCTTC. It codes for CASSPWTEGGYTF.

The rearrangement uses TRBV28 and TRBJ2-7, with 9 nucleotides matching TRBD1. J was trimmed by 4 bases and V by 4 bases; bases with no gene match: 11. Germline V gene sequence: CDR1 MDHEN, CDR2 SYDVKM. The CDR3 is 16 amino acids. The CDR3 nucleotides read TGTGCCAGCAGTTCTTTACAGGGGGCGGCCGGGTACGAGCAGTACTTC. This sequence encodes CASSSLQGAAGYEQYF. Using reference TRBV28 and TRBJ2-7 for the parts outside the CDR3, the full variable domain is DVKVTQSSRYLVKRTGEKVFLECVQDMDHENMFWYRQDPGLGLRLIYFSYDVKMKEKGDIPEGYSVSREKKERFSLILESASTNQTSMYLCASSSLQGAAGYEQYFGPGTRLTVT.

The chain uses TRBV15 and TRBJ2-6, with D maybe TRBD1 (6 bases). V was trimmed by 2 bases and J by 1 base, leaving 9 bases between them. Looked up from germline, CDR1 is LNHNV and CDR2 is YYDKDF (reference sequence). This CDR3 is built from 16 residues. The CDR3 reads CATSRLQGSGANVLTF. CDR3 nucleotide sequence: TGTGCCACCAGCAGACTCCAGGGGTCTGGGGCCAACGTCCTGACTTTC.

This rearrangement joins TRBV10-1 to TRBJ1-6; TRBD1 matches at 7 bases. The CDR3 spans 15 residues. The V and J ends lost 6 bases and 7 bases, in that order; junction bases with no gene match: 9. CDR1 and CDR2 (germline): WNHNN, SYGVQD (reference sequence). The CDR3 DNA sequence: TGCGCCAGCAGGGGAGGACAGGCTGAGAATTCACCCCTCCACTTT. As protein: CASRGGQAENSPLHF.

The chain is built from TRBV25-1 and TRBJ2-2; 8 bases are shared with TRBD2. The CDR3 is made up of 17 amino acids. The trim removed 3 bases at V and 1 base at J, leaving 7 bases unmatched. Germline V lookup: CDR1 MGHDK, CDR2 SYGVNS. CDR3 sequence (DNA): TGTGCCAGCAGTGACCACCGGGGGGGCAGGAACACCGGGGAGCTGTTTTTT. It translates to CASSDHRGGRNTGELFF.

The rearrangement links TRBV14 to TRBJ2-7, with D unclear. V lost 1 base and J lost 3, with 13 bases in between. This CDR3 has 15 residues. The germline CDR1 and CDR2 sequences are SGHDN and FVKESK. The CDR3 region is CASSQVGLLSYEQYF. The CDR3 nucleotides are TGTGCCAGCAGCCAAGTTGGGCTTCTGAGCTACGAGCAGTACTTC. The full variable domain, in which reference TRBV14 and TRBJ2-7 provide the parts outside the CDR3, is EAGVTQFPSHSVIEKGQTVTLRCDPISGHDNLYWYRRVMGKEIKFLLHFVKESKQDESGMPNNRFLAERTGGTYSTLKVQPAELEDSGVYFCASSQVGLLSYEQYFGPGTRLTVT.

The chain recombines TRBV13 with TRBJ1-2, with no clear D. The V gene lost 4 bases and the J gene lost 0 bases, with 12 bases spanning the gap. Germline V CDR1 and CDR2: PRHDT, FYEKMQ (reference sequence). The CDR3 has 15 residues. The CDR3 nucleotides are TGTGCCAGCAGCTCACTATCGTTAGCTAACTATGGCTACACCTTC. Protein product: CASSSLSLANYGYTF.

The CDR3 protein is CASSLFVASGVGTDTQYF. CDR3 DNA sequence: TGTGCCAGCAGTTTATTTGTGGCTTCCGGGGTAGGCACAGATACGCAGTATTTT. The rearrangement links TRBV28 to TRBJ2-3; tentatively, D is TRBD2 (5 bases). The CDR3 is 18 residues long. Trimming pared 1 base from V and 1 base from J, leaving 18 bases between. Per the germline V gene, CDR1 is MDHEN and CDR2 is SYDVKM.

This rearrangement joins TRBV5-4 to TRBJ2-7; D perhaps matches TRBD2 (5 bases). V was pared by 6 bases and J by 5 bases, with 15 bases between. The germline V gene encodes CDR1 SGHNT and CDR2 YYREEE (reference sequence). The CDR3 is 13 residues long. The chain's CDR3 is CASTLDEGNEQYF. As DNA, the CDR3 is TGTGCCAGCACCCTCGACGAGGGAAACGAGCAGTACTTC.

This CDR3 is CASSSEQVNTEAFF. In DNA form, the CDR3 reads TGCGCCAGCAGCTCTGAACAGGTGAACACTGAAGCTTTCTTT. J is TRBJ1-1 and V is TRBV5-1, with D possibly TRBD1 on 5 matching bases. The V and J ends lost 3 bases and 0 bases respectively, with 9 bases between them. The CDR3 is made up of 14 amino acids. Per germline, CDR1 SGHRS and CDR2 YFSETQ.

The DNA of the CDR3 is TGTGCCAGCAGGAGACAGGGGACTGGGGCCAACGTCCTGACTTTC. Encoded protein: CASRRQGTGANVLTF. This chain connects TRBV28 to TRBJ2-6, with TRBD1 identical over 8 bases. Trimming at V came to 6 bases and at J to 2 bases, leaving 3 bases not matched to a gene. This CDR3 has 15 residues. Germline assignment: CDR1 MDHEN and CDR2 SYDVKM.

The chain has TRBV6-5 and TRBJ2-3; TRBD2 might be the D (6 bases). The CDR3 extends over 14 amino acids. The germline V gene has CDR1 MNHEY and CDR2 SVGAGI. V was trimmed by 7 bases and J by 4 bases, leaving 15 bases between them. The CDR3 DNA reads TGTGCCAGCACCCACGGGGGTTACGCAGATACGCAGTATTTT. As protein: CASTHGGYADTQYF.

To note about this clone: Additional DNA sequences in this sample encode the identical CDR3. The rearrangement links TRBV5-4 to TRBJ1-6, with TRBD1 matching over 7 bases. This CDR3 has 15 amino acids. Trimming removed 0 bases from V and 7 bases from J; junction bases left unmatched: 4. Per germline, CDR1 SGHNT and CDR2 YYREEE (reference sequence). The CDR3 here is CASSLDLTGNSPLHF. In DNA form, the CDR3 reads TGTGCCAGCAGCTTGGACCTGACAGGGAATTCACCCCTCCACTTT.

The chain links TRBV6-5 to TRBJ1-4; D ambiguous. The CDR3 is 15 amino acids. Trimming shortened V by 7 bases and J by 6 bases, and 18 bases separated the two germline ends. The germline gives CDR1 MNHEY, CDR2 SVGAGI. The CDR3 region has the DNA TGTGCCAGCACTTCCGCGGGCCCGGCCGATGAAAAACTGTTTTTT. It yields the protein CASTSAGPADEKLFF.

This chain links TRBV6-6 with TRBJ2-3, with 8 bases fitting TRBD1. Germline V lookup: CDR1 MNHNY, CDR2 SVGAGI (reference sequence). With V trimmed by 6 bases and J by 2 bases, 13 bases remained unmatched. The CDR3 loop spans 17 amino acids. The CDR3 loop is CASSRLGTGANTDTQYF. CDR3 in DNA: TGTGCCAGCAGCCGACTCGGGACAGGAGCTAACACAGATACGCAGTATTTT.

The chain couples TRBV5-1 to TRBJ2-2; TRBD1 matches at 7 bases. Looked up from germline, CDR1 is SGHRS and CDR2 is YFSETQ. Trimming at V came to 4 bases and at J to 4 bases, leaving 7 bases not matched to a gene. The CDR3 sequence is 15 residues long. The CDR3 DNA follows: TGCGCCAGCAGCACTGACAGGGTCGCCACCGGGGAGCTGTTTTTT. Its protein product is CASSTDRVATGELFF.

The chain employs TRBV25-1 and TRBJ1-2, with D perhaps TRBD1 (5 bases). The CDR3 is 15 residues long. The germline V and J ends were trimmed by 4 bases and 1 base, with 13 bases remaining between them. Germline CDR1 is MGHDK and CDR2 is SYGVNS. This CDR3 reads CASSVADRDNYGYTF. The CDR3 DNA sequence: TGTGCCAGCAGTGTTGCTGACAGAGATAACTATGGCTACACCTTC.

The V gene is TRBV18, the J gene TRBJ2-2; 8 bases align to TRBD1. The CDR3 consists of 18 residues. Germline V lookup: CDR1 KGHSH, CDR2 LQKENI. V was pared by 4 bases and J by 5 bases, with 15 bases of the junction left unmatched. DNA for the CDR3: TGTGCCAGCTCACAGTCAGGGGGCGCACGTTACCGGACCGGGGAGCTGTTTTTT. Translating it yields CASSQSGGARYRTGELFF.

V gene TRBV7-9 combines with J gene TRBJ1-2; D call uncertain. CDR1 SEHNR and CDR2 FQNEAQ come from the germline V gene (reference sequence). V shed 1 base and J shed 6 bases, with 9 bases lying between them. The length of the CDR3 is 13 residues. This CDR3 is CASSLGPEDGYTF. CDR3 nucleotide sequence: TGTGCCAGCAGCTTAGGGCCTGAGGATGGCTACACCTTC.

The chain links TRBV5-1 to TRBJ1-6; 7 bases map to TRBD1. This CDR3 is 15 amino acids long. CDR1 SGHRS and CDR2 YFSETQ come from the germline V gene. Losses at the gene ends were 0 bases for V and 6 bases for J; bases not matched to a gene: 3. CDR3 nucleotide sequence: TGCGCCAGCAGCTTGGACAGGGGAACTAATTCACCCCTCCACTTT. Translating it yields CASSLDRGTNSPLHF.

V is TRBV12-2 and J is TRBJ1-4; the D segment call TRBD1 is taken from the table without a DNA check. TRBV12-2 is described as a pseudogene. The CDR3 is 20 residues long. The CDR3 loop reads CASRLWAHTQEPATNEKLFF. For the CDR3, the DNA is TGTGCAAGTCGCTTGTGGGCCCACACACAGGAACCTGCAACTAATGAAAAACTGTTTTTT.

The DNA of the CDR3 is TGTGCCAGCAGTCTCTCGGGGACAGGATCCTACGAGCAGTACTTC. Amino acids: CASSLSGTGSYEQYF. The chain has TRBV28 and TRBJ2-7; 8 bases align to TRBD1. V shed 5 bases and J 1 base; nucleotides not matched to a gene: 7. This CDR3 comprises 15 residues. Germline CDR1 reads MDHEN; CDR2 reads SYDVKM. Drawing the rest from reference TRBV28 and TRBJ2-7, the complete variable domain is DVKVTQSSRYLVKRTGEKVFLECVQDMDHENMFWYRQDPGLGLRLIYFSYDVKMKEKGDIPEGYSVSREKKERFSLILESASTNQTSMYLCASSLSGTGSYEQYFGPGTRLTVT.

The sample holds a few counts of this clone. The V gene is TRBV6-5, the J gene TRBJ1-6, with unresolved D. Germline CDR1 is MNHEY and CDR2 is SVGAGI. V lost 6 bases and J 9 bases, leaving 12 bases between the germline ends. This CDR3 has 13 residues. CDR3 sequence reads: CASSPVTGSPLHF. In DNA form, the CDR3 reads TGTGCCAGCAGCCCCGTTACGGGTTCACCCCTCCACTTT.

This chain uses TRBV3-1 (or the pseudogene TRBV3-2) with TRBJ1-1; D is possibly TRBD1 (5 bases). V was trimmed by 4 bases and J by 5 bases, leaving 8 bases between them. Germline CDR1 reads LGHDT; CDR2 reads YNNKEL (reference sequence). This CDR3 is built from 12 residues. The CDR3 sequence is CASSPGGTEAFF. In nucleotides, the CDR3 is TGTGCCAGCAGCCCCGGGGGGACTGAAGCTTTCTTT.

The rearrangement joins TRBV6-5 to TRBJ1-1; the D is unclear. Per the germline V gene, CDR1 is MNHEY and CDR2 is SVGAGI. This CDR3 comprises 14 residues. V lost 5 bases and J lost 4, with 14 bases in between. CDR3 region: CASSHLPGVTEAFF. The CDR3, as DNA: TGTGCCAGCAGTCACCTCCCGGGTGTCACTGAAGCTTTCTTT.

The chain combines TRBV5-1 with TRBJ2-5, with TRBD1 matching over 7 bases. V shed 3 bases, J shed 5 bases, and the junction held 7 bases outside the gene matches. The CDR3 contains 14 residues. Germline V gives CDR1 SGHRS, CDR2 YFSETQ. CDR3 sequence (DNA): TGCGCCAGCAGCTCAGGACAGGTCGGTGAGACCCAGTACTTC. Its translation: CASSSGQVGETQYF. Full variable domain (missing parts from reference TRBV5-1 and TRBJ2-5): KAGVTQTPRYLIKTRGQQVTLSCSPISGHRSVSWYQQTPGQGLQFLFEYFSETQRNKGNFPGRFSGRQFSNSRSEMNVSTLELGDSALYLCASSSGQVGETQYFGPGTRLLVL.

The chain joins TRBV13 to TRBJ1-2, with 9 bases identical to TRBD1. Looked up from germline, CDR1 is PRHDT and CDR2 is FYEKMQ (reference sequence). The V segment lost 0 bases and the J segment 6 bases; nucleotides outside the gene matches: 2. This CDR3 has 14 residues. The CDR3 protein is CASSLGQGADGYTF. The DNA of the CDR3 is TGTGCCAGCAGCTTAGGACAGGGGGCGGATGGCTACACCTTC.

This clone was observed once. This chain links TRBV7-2 with TRBJ2-1, with 7 bases matching TRBD1. The CDR3 runs to 15 residues. CDR1 and CDR2 (germline): SGHTA, FQGNSA. The trim removed 0 bases at V and 3 bases at J, leaving 2 bases unmatched. The CDR3 is CASSLAGGFYNEQFF. The CDR3 DNA sequence: TGTGCCAGCAGCTTAGCAGGGGGCTTCTACAATGAGCAGTTCTTC.

This sequence joins TRBV7-9 and TRBJ1-2, with no clear D. Germline lookup yields CDR1 SEHNR and CDR2 FQNEAQ (reference sequence). Trimming took off 6 bases at V and 3 bases at J, with 14 bases between the two ends. There are 14 residues in the CDR3. The CDR3 DNA follows: TGTGCCAGCAGTACGGGGAGAGAAGACTATGGCTACACCTTC. It encodes CASSTGREDYGYTF.

The chain is built from TRBV3-1 (or the pseudogene TRBV3-2) and TRBJ2-3, with a weak D call TRBD1 (6 bases). The V end lost 7 bases, the J end lost 3 bases, and 11 bases lay between the germline ends. This CDR3 region has 13 residues. Germline CDR1 LGHDT, CDR2 YNNKEL (reference sequence). DNA for the CDR3: TGTGCCAGCACCACAGGGTATACAGATACGCAGTATTTT. Encoded protein: CASTTGYTDTQYF.

The V gene is TRBV5-1, the J gene TRBJ2-3; 8 bases map to TRBD2. The junction had 2 bases not matched to a gene; V was cut back by 0 bases and J by 5 bases. CDR1 and CDR2 from the germline V gene are SGHRS and YFSETQ. The CDR3 is 14 residues long. CDR3 sequence: CASSLERGGDTQYF. CDR3 DNA: TGCGCCAGCAGCTTGGAACGGGGGGGAGATACGCAGTATTTT.